The 20 T cell receptor beta chains below all came from one sample that was sequenced in a study of T-cell memory formation after mild COVID-19. Each CDR3 protein is one row after TCRdb ran MiXCR on the 5' RACE reads. The sample holds roughly 400,000 distinct CDR3 sequences, around 17% seen once. The sample taken for sequencing was PBMCs or a T cell subset sorted from them (not recorded which). The origin of the receptors is a man in his late teens or twenties who had mild COVID-19 (a few samples of this study predate the infection). Cell type and time point are not known.

This clonotype was seen at least ten times. This chain joins TRBV20-1 and TRBJ2-4; 11 positions match TRBD1. This CDR3 has 15 residues. In germline, CDR1 is DFQATT, CDR2 SNEGSKA (reference sequence). With V trimmed by 4 bases and J by 5 bases, 7 bases remained unmatched. CDR3 in DNA: TGCAGTGCTATTCCGGGACAGGGGGGCCAAAACATTCAGTACTTC. Amino acids: CSAIPGQGGQNIQYF.

The J gene is TRBJ2-2, the V gene TRBV27; 10 bases line up with TRBD1. This CDR3 has 15 residues. Germline V CDR1 and CDR2: MNHEY, SMNVEV (reference sequence). The junction had 7 bases not matched to a gene; V was cut back by 5 bases and J by 7 bases. DNA of the CDR3: TGTGCCAGCAGTCCCCGACAGGGGGCGGGCGGGGAGCTGTTTTTT. It specifies CASSPRQGAGGELFF.

Written as DNA, the CDR3 is TGCAGTGCTAGAGAGCGGTTAAACACCGGGGAGCTGTTTTTT. Translation: CSARERLNTGELFF. This rearrangement joins TRBV20-1 to TRBJ2-2; D ambiguous. Trimming removed 0 bases at V and 2 bases at J, with 7 bases between. This CDR3 spans 14 amino acids. Germline values: CDR1 DFQATT, CDR2 SNEGSKA (reference sequence).

This rearrangement joins TRBV10-3 to TRBJ2-5, with D perhaps matching TRBD1 (5 bases). Per the germline V gene, CDR1 is ENHRY and CDR2 is SYGVKD. The CDR3 length is 13 residues. Between the trimmed V and J ends, which lost 8 bases and 0 bases, there was a span of 10 bases. This chain's CDR3 is CAIGARYQETQYF. The CDR3 DNA reads as TGTGCCATCGGGGCCCGGTACCAAGAGACCCAGTACTTC.

Ten or more counts support this clonotype. The gene calls are TRBV20-1 and TRBJ2-3; 9 bases line up with TRBD2. Looked up from germline, CDR1 is DFQATT and CDR2 is SNEGSKA (reference sequence). The CDR3 extends over 18 amino acids. Germline trimming cut 0 bases from V and 0 bases from J; bases unmatched to any gene: 10. The CDR3: CSAREITSGGLSTDTQYF. The CDR3 DNA reads TGCAGTGCTAGAGAAATTACCAGCGGGGGGCTGAGCACAGATACGCAGTATTTT.

This clonotype has only a few counts. The rearrangement links TRBV30 to TRBJ1-5; the D gene is possibly TRBD1 (5 bases). The CDR3 length is 15 residues. The germline gives CDR1 GTSNPN, CDR2 SVGIG (reference sequence). V lost 2 bases and J 3 bases, leaving 14 bases between the germline ends. The CDR3 DNA is TGTGCCTGGAGTCATGGAGGGGCGAACAATCAGCCCCAGCATTTT. Residues: CAWSHGGANNQPQHF.

The gene calls are TRBV29-1 and TRBJ2-7; D unresolved. Germline V gene sequence: CDR1 SQVTM, CDR2 ANQGSEA. This CDR3 spans 13 amino acids. V dropped 5 bases and J dropped 3 bases, with 14 bases sitting between them. For the CDR3, the DNA is TGCAGCGTTCTATTCCTGAAAAACTACGAGCAGTACGTC. Translation gives CSVLFLKNYEQYV.

This rearrangement joins TRBV7-9 to TRBJ1-1; tentative D call: TRBD1 (5 bases). The germline V gene encodes CDR1 SEHNR and CDR2 FQNEAQ (reference sequence). The CDR3 spans 14 residues. The V end was cut by 3 bases, the J end by 5 bases, with 13 bases between. The CDR3 here is CASSFIGGGTEAFF. CDR3 nucleotide sequence: TGTGCCAGCAGCTTCATCGGGGGTGGAACTGAAGCTTTCTTT.

In this sample, this clonotype turned up once. The V call is TRBV7-2, the J call TRBJ1-2, with D possibly TRBD1 on 6 matching bases. The V end was cut by 4 bases, the J end by 7 bases, with 13 bases between. In germline, CDR1 is SGHTA, CDR2 FQGNSA. The CDR3 totals 13 residues. CDR3 sequence (DNA): TGTGCCAGCAGCTCAACGGGGGGGCTTGGCTACACCTTC. This sequence encodes CASSSTGGLGYTF.

The gene calls are TRBV7-9 and TRBJ1-5; D gene uncertain. The ends were cut back, 5 bases at V and 0 bases at J, with 11 bases in the middle. Germline lookup yields CDR1 SEHNR and CDR2 FQNEAQ (reference sequence). This CDR3 comprises 15 residues. The CDR3 region has the DNA TGTGCCAGCAGCCAGACCTGGAATAGCAATCAGCCCCAGCATTTT. Amino acids: CASSQTWNSNQPQHF.

This clonotype was counted between two and nine times. This chain uses TRBV14 with TRBJ2-5; D gene uncertain. This CDR3 has 13 residues. Trimming shortened V by 0 bases and J by 8 bases, and 10 bases separated the two germline ends. From germline, CDR1 is SGHDN and CDR2 FVKESK. The CDR3, as DNA: TGTGCCAGCAGCCAAGAGGTCCGGAATACCCAGTACTTC. It yields the protein CASSQEVRNTQYF.

There are many counts of this clonotype. The V call is TRBV29-1, the J call TRBJ2-4; D perhaps matches TRBD1 (7 bases). Germline V gives CDR1 SQVTM, CDR2 ANQGSEA. V was cut by 1 base and J by 6 bases, with 19 bases left in between. This CDR3 has 16 amino acids. The CDR3 coding sequence is TGCAGCGTTGAAGGGGCAGGGGGGTCTTTTAGAAACATTCAGTACTTC. Protein sequence: CSVEGAGGSFRNIQYF.

The V gene is TRBV5-1, the J gene TRBJ2-1; TRBD2 matches 7 bases. The germline gives CDR1 SGHRS, CDR2 YFSETQ. V lost 3 bases, J lost 9 bases, and 9 bases stayed unmatched. There are 14 residues in the CDR3. CDR3 loop: CASSWSGAGGEQFF. In nucleotides, the CDR3 is TGCGCCAGCAGCTGGAGCGGGGCCGGGGGTGAGCAGTTCTTC. The whole variable domain, remainder taken from reference TRBV5-1 and TRBJ2-1, is KAGVTQTPRYLIKTRGQQVTLSCSPISGHRSVSWYQQTPGQGLQFLFEYFSETQRNKGNFPGRFSGRQFSNSRSEMNVSTLELGDSALYLCASSWSGAGGEQFFGPGTRLTVL.

The table lists this clonotype with a few counts. CDR3 residues: CASSSPRGVKGVNTEAFF. CDR3 DNA sequence: TGTGCCAGCAGTTCCCCCCGGGGTGTCAAGGGGGTTAACACTGAAGCTTTCTTT. The V and J genes are TRBV12-3 or TRBV12-4 and TRBJ1-1, with D possibly being TRBD1 (6 bases). With 4 bases removed from V and 2 bases from J, the gap between germline ends came to 23 bases. This CDR3 comprises 18 residues.

The chain is built from TRBV29-1 and TRBJ2-1, with 7 bases fitting TRBD1. This CDR3 has 12 residues. Losses at the gene ends were 6 bases for V and 4 bases for J; bases not matched to a gene: 3. The V gene's germline CDR1 is SQVTM and CDR2 ANQGSEA. The CDR3 bases are TGCAGCGTGAAGACAGGGTACAATGAGCAGTTCTTC. Translated: CSVKTGYNEQFF.

This clonotype was recorded a few times. This chain connects TRBV9 to TRBJ2-2; D is undetermined. Trimming took 0 bases from V and 6 from J, leaving 6 bases between them. The CDR3 consists of 13 residues. Germline V CDR1 and CDR2: SGDLS, YYNGEE. CDR3 nucleotide sequence: TGTGCCAGCAGCGTAGATTCCTCCGGGGAGCTGTTTTTT. It codes for CASSVDSSGELFF.

This clonotype appeared a few times. The genes are TRBV12-3 or TRBV12-4 and TRBJ1-2; D is unresolved. The CDR3 is made up of 12 amino acids. V lost 6 bases and J lost 7, with 12 bases in between. In DNA, the CDR3 is TGTGCCAGCAGGGGCGATTTCCGTGGCTACACCTTC. This codes for CASRGDFRGYTF.

This clonotype was found a few times. The chain employs TRBV15 and TRBJ2-2; a weak D match, TRBD2 (6 bases). This CDR3 contains 14 residues. Germline CDR1 reads LNHNV; CDR2 reads YYDKDF (reference sequence). Trimming took 0 bases from V and 6 from J, leaving 8 bases between them. The CDR3 region has the DNA TGTGCCACCAGCAGAGAGGAGGGTGCCGGGGAGCTGTTTTTT. Translated: CATSREEGAGELFF.

This clonotype turned up a few times. The rearrangement links TRBV6-2 or TRBV6-3 to TRBJ2-4; perhaps TRBD2 as D (6 bases). Germline V gives CDR1 MNHEY, CDR2 SVGEGT. The CDR3 is 11 amino acids. The germline V and J ends were trimmed by 9 bases and 15 bases, with 18 bases remaining between them. The CDR3 DNA sequence: TGTGCCAGTCGGGCCTCGGGGGAAAGGTACTTC. Amino acid sequence: CASRASGERYF.

The chain recombines TRBV7-3 with TRBJ2-1; D gene ambiguous. There are 14 residues in the CDR3. Germline V gene sequence: CDR1 SGHTA, CDR2 FQGTGA. V was cut by 5 bases and J by 6 bases, with 14 bases left in between. The CDR3 bases are TGTGCCAGCAGCCAAAGGGCCTCCGCCAATGAGCAGTTCTTC. This sequence encodes CASSQRASANEQFF.